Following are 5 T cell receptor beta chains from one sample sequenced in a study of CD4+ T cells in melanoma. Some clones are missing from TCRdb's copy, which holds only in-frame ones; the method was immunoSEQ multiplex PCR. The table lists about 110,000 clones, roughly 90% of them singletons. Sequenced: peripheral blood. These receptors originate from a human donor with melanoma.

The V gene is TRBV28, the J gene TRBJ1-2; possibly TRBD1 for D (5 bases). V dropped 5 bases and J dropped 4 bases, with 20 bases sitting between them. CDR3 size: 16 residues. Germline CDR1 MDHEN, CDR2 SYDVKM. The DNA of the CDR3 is TGTGCCAGCAGTCCACCGAACCTAGGGGCGGGCTATGGCTACACCTTC. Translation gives CASSPPNLGAGYGYTF.

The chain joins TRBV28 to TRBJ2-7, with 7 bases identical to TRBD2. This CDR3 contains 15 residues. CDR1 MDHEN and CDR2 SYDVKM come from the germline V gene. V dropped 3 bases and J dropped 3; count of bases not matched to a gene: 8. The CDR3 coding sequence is TGTGCCAGCAGTTTCGGGCGGGAGAGGGACTACGAGCAGTACTTC. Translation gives CASSFGRERDYEQYF.

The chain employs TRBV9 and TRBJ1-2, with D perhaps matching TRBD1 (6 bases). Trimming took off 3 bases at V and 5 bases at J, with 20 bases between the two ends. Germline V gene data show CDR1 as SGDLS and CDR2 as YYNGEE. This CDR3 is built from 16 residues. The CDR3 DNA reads TGTGCCAGCAGCGCCCCGAGGGGGGGGCTCCATTATGGCTACACCTTC. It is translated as CASSAPRGGLHYGYTF.

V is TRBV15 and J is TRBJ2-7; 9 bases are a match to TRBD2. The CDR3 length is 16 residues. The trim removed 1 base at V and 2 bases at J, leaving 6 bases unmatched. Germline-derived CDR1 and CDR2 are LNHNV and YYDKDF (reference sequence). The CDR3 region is CATSRVRSGGTYEQYF. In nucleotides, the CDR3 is TGTGCCACCAGCAGAGTTAGAAGCGGGGGGACCTACGAGCAGTACTTC.

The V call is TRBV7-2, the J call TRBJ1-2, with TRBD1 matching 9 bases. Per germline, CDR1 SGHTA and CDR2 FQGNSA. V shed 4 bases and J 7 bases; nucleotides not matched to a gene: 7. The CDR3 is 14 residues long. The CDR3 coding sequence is TGTGCCAGCAGCTATGGGACAGGGTCAGGTGGCTACACCTTC. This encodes CASSYGTGSGGYTF.